This T cell receptor beta chain was profiled in a study of resident and recirculating memory T cells in vitiligo. Across the whole study: Samples were epidermis from two lesional and two nonlesional sites, plus PBMCs.

The data were produced by immunoSEQ multiplex PCR, yet TCRdb's version contains in-frame clones alone and is incomplete. The repertoire holds 70,000 to 75,000 clones, with just over 90% as singletons. J gave up 5 bases and V 1 base, and 7 bases lay outside the gene matches. The germline V gene has CDR1 SEHNR and CDR2 FQNEAQ (reference sequence). CDR3 length equals 15 residues. Sequencing was done on a sample of blood. The clonotype was recovered from a male donor with vitiligo. This chain links TRBV7-9 with TRBJ2-5; 7 bases line up with TRBD1. CDR3 DNA sequence: TGTGCCAGCAGCTTAGGAGTGGGACAGTCCGAGACCCAGTACTTC. Encoded protein: CASSLGVGQSETQYF. The full variable domain, rest sourced from reference TRBV7-9 and TRBJ2-5, is DTGVSQNPRHKITKRGQNVTFRCDPISEHNRLYWYRQTLGQGPEFLTYFQNEAQLEKSRLLSDRFSAERPKGSFSTLEIQRTEQGDSAMYLCASSLGVGQSETQYFGPGTRLLVL.